The 22 T cell receptor beta chains listed next were all sequenced from one sample in a study of cytomegalovirus exposure and HLA in healthy donors (dated by TCRdb to the late 2010s). Library prep was done by the immunoSEQ multiplex PCR assay. For the multiplex PCR, a mixture combining 60 forward primers for TCR Vbeta segments and 13 reverse primers for TCR Jbeta segments was used. Here the immuneACCESS table is served through TCRdb, limited to in-frame sequences with V and J called. Missing clones are a known gap in these copies; in checked studies unresolved V genes cover under half, and the rest lacks a known reason. This sample lists over 150,000 clones; 75% to 80% were detected once. 2% to 3% of the sample is taken by the ten largest. The sequencing sample was made of PBMCs. These receptors came from a woman between 35 and 50 years old in good health and CMV-seropositive.

This chain uses TRBV7-9 with TRBJ2-3; 7 positions match TRBD2. CDR3 length equals 16 residues. Germline CDR1 and CDR2: SEHNR and FQNEAQ (reference sequence). Trimming at V came to 5 bases and at J to 1 base, leaving 9 bases not matched to a gene. The CDR3 sequence is CASSPAPLAGTDTQYF. For the CDR3, the DNA is TGTGCCAGCAGCCCCGCGCCTCTAGCGGGCACAGATACGCAGTATTTT.

J is TRBJ1-2 and V is TRBV19, with TRBD1 matching 8 bases. CDR3 length equals 15 residues. Unmatched junction bases numbered 9, after V lost 5 bases and J lost 4 bases. Germline V CDR1 and CDR2: LNHDA, SQIVND (reference sequence). In DNA form, the CDR3 reads TGTGCCAGTAGTCCTCGGACAGGGAAACTCTATGGCTACACCTTC. It encodes CASSPRTGKLYGYTF. Full variable domain (rest looked up from reference TRBV19 and TRBJ1-2): DGGITQSPKYLFRKEGQNVTLSCEQNLNHDAMYWYRQDPGQGLRLIYYSQIVNDFQKGDIAEGYSVSREKKESFPLTVTSAQKNPTAFYLCASSPRTGKLYGYTFGSGTRLTVV.

This clone has just a few counts. The CDR3 reads CASSYRRGNTEAFF. DNA for the CDR3: TGTGCCAGCAGTTACCGCAGGGGCAACACTGAAGCTTTCTTT. This chain uses TRBV6-6 with TRBJ1-1, with D perhaps TRBD1 (6 bases). Trimming removed 2 bases from V and 2 bases from J, with 9 bases in between. Germline CDR1 MNHNY, CDR2 SVGAGI (reference sequence). The CDR3 contains 14 residues.

The V gene is TRBV5-4, the J gene TRBJ1-4, with D tentatively TRBD1 (5 bases). CDR1 and CDR2 (germline): SGHNT, YYREEE (reference sequence). Trimming pared 4 bases from V and 5 bases from J, leaving 12 bases between. The CDR3 runs to 14 residues. The CDR3 sequence is CASSPKGRNEKLFF. The CDR3 DNA reads TGTGCCAGCAGCCCTAAGGGGAGGAATGAAAAACTGTTTTTT.

Concerning this clone: The same CDR3 also results from other DNA sequences found in this sample. The chain couples TRBV18 to TRBJ1-2; 10 bases line up with TRBD1. Per germline, CDR1 KGHSH and CDR2 LQKENI. The CDR3 is 14 residues long. V lost 3 bases to trimming and J lost 2 bases; unmatched junction nucleotides: 0. This CDR3 is CASSPGQGNYGYTF. DNA for the CDR3: TGTGCCAGCTCACCGGGACAGGGGAACTATGGCTACACCTTC.

The genes are TRBV25-1 and TRBJ2-1; 10 positions agree with TRBD2. The germline V gene has CDR1 MGHDK and CDR2 SYGVNS. J lost 6 bases, V lost 1 base, and 3 bases had no gene match. CDR3 length: 15 amino acids. In DNA, the CDR3 is TGTGCCAGCAGTGAATTTAGCGGGGGGTCCAATGAGCAGTTCTTC. Translation gives CASSEFSGGSNEQFF.

This clone was picked up one time. V and J are TRBV5-8 and TRBJ2-2; TRBD1 aligns across 8 bases. The CDR3 consists of 15 residues. Germline lookup yields CDR1 SGHTS and CDR2 YDEGEE. Losses at the gene ends were 3 bases for V and 0 bases for J; bases not matched to a gene: 1. CDR3 DNA sequence: TGTGCCAGCAGCTCGGGACAGGCGAACACCGGGGAGCTGTTTTTT. Translation gives CASSSGQANTGELFF.

The chain joins TRBV4-3 to TRBJ1-6, with unresolved D. This CDR3 has 13 amino acids. Trimming took 3 bases from V and 10 from J, leaving 10 bases between them. CDR1 is LGHNA and CDR2 is YSLEER in the germline V gene. The CDR3 nucleotides read TGCGCCAGCAGCCAGTCCCGGGAATCACCCCTCCACTTT. This sequence encodes CASSQSRESPLHF.

This clone was counted once. The V and J genes are TRBV10-2 and TRBJ1-5, with D perhaps TRBD1 (5 bases). This CDR3 has 15 amino acids. Germline V CDR1 and CDR2: WSHSY, SAAADI. Trimming cost V 3 bases and J 3 bases, with 12 bases left between them. The CDR3 region is CASSDLTGNNQPQHF. CDR3 coding DNA: TGCGCCAGCAGTGACTTAACAGGTAACAATCAGCCCCAGCATTTT.

V and J are TRBV5-8 and TRBJ1-4, with D possibly being TRBD1 (5 bases). CDR1 is SGHTS and CDR2 is YDEGEE in the germline V gene. The V and J ends lost 1 base and 7 bases respectively, with 14 bases between them. The CDR3 sequence is 15 residues long. The CDR3 DNA sequence: TGTGCCAGCAGCTTGTTATCCAGGGTCGGTGAAAAACTGTTTTTT. This encodes CASSLLSRVGEKLFF. Drawing the rest from reference TRBV5-8 and TRBJ1-4, the complete variable domain is EAGVTQSPTHLIKTRGQQATLRCSPISGHTSVYWYQQALGLGLQFLLWYDEGEERNRGNFPPRFSGRQFPNYSSELNVNALELEDSALYLCASSLLSRVGEKLFFGSGTQLSVL.

This clone has a single count. This chain connects TRBV4-3 to TRBJ1-5; unclear D gene. CDR1 is LGHNA, CDR2 YSLEER, per germline. The CDR3 has 14 amino acids. Trimming pared 3 bases from V and 2 bases from J, leaving 8 bases between. The CDR3 region has the DNA TGCGCCAGCAGCCACGGGAGGGGCAATCAGCCCCAGCATTTT. It is translated as CASSHGRGNQPQHF.

V is TRBV4-3 and J is TRBJ2-3; the match to TRBD1 covers 9 bases. The CDR3 loop spans 17 amino acids. The V gene end was trimmed by 5 bases and the J gene end by 2 bases; junction bases not matched to a gene: 11. Germline V gene data show CDR1 as LGHNA and CDR2 as YSLEER. The CDR3 region has the DNA TGCGCCAGCAGCGGCACCGGGACAGGGTTGATCACAGATACGCAGTATTTT. It specifies CASSGTGTGLITDTQYF.

This chain connects TRBV19 to TRBJ2-3, with 14 bases fitting TRBD2. Germline CDR1 LNHDA, CDR2 SQIVND (reference sequence). Unmatched junction bases numbered 8, after V lost 3 bases and J lost 3 bases. The CDR3 covers 18 residues. For the CDR3, the DNA is TGTGCCAGTAGTATCGGACGCCGACTAGCGGGAGGGACAGATACGCAGTATTTT. It translates to CASSIGRRLAGGTDTQYF.

V and J are TRBV7-9 and TRBJ2-3; D gene ambiguous. This CDR3 is 13 amino acids long. The germline gives CDR1 SEHNR, CDR2 FQNEAQ (reference sequence). Trimming took off 4 bases at V and 3 bases at J, with 8 bases between the two ends. This chain's CDR3 is CASSYGSTDTQYF. The CDR3 bases are TGTGCCAGCAGCTACGGGTCAACAGATACGCAGTATTTT.

This clone has only one observation. V and J are TRBV4-2 and TRBJ2-1; 8 bases map to TRBD2. With V trimmed by 2 bases and J by 6 bases, 9 bases remained unmatched. Per the germline V gene, CDR1 is LGHNA and CDR2 is YNFKEQ. This CDR3 region has 16 residues. CDR3 protein: CASSQPGLVVSNEQFF. In nucleotides, the CDR3 is TGTGCCAGCAGCCAACCGGGACTAGTAGTCTCCAATGAGCAGTTCTTC.

The chain uses TRBV28 and TRBJ1-2; D is ambiguous. Trimming took off 6 bases at V and 6 bases at J, with 8 bases between the two ends. The length of the CDR3 is 11 residues. CDR1 is MDHEN and CDR2 is SYDVKM in the germline V gene. CDR3 loop: CASSSYNGYTF. CDR3 nucleotides: TGTGCCAGCAGCTCCTATAATGGCTACACCTTC.

The rearrangement uses TRBV5-7 and TRBJ1-2; 9 nucleotides align to TRBD1. TRBV5-7 is an open reading frame whose function is uncertain. The CDR3 has 16 residues. Trimming at V came to 3 bases and at J to 1 base, leaving 7 bases not matched to a gene. The CDR3 DNA reads TGTGCCAGCAGCTCCGGGACAGGGCTTGATAACTATGGCTACACCTTC. This gives the protein CASSSGTGLDNYGYTF.

V and J are TRBV5-4 and TRBJ2-1, with D perhaps matching TRBD2 (5 bases). The CDR3 totals 16 residues. Per the germline V gene, CDR1 is SGHNT and CDR2 is YYREEE (reference sequence). Trimming removed 3 bases at V and 7 bases at J, with 20 bases between. CDR3 sequence reads: CASSWPGVKAFNEQFF. DNA for the CDR3: TGTGCCAGCAGCTGGCCCGGGGTTAAGGCGTTTAATGAGCAGTTCTTC.

The CDR3 spells CASSFTLGGTEAFF. In DNA, the CDR3 is TGTGCCAGCAGCTTTACTTTAGGAGGCACTGAAGCTTTCTTT. The chain uses TRBV11-2 and TRBJ1-1; D gene uncertain. CDR1 and CDR2 from the germline V gene are SGHAT and FQNNGV. Trimming cost V 3 bases and J 4 bases, with 12 bases left between them. This CDR3 contains 14 residues.

CDR3: CASTGVTYEQYF. CDR3 coding DNA: TGTGCCAGCACCGGGGTTACCTACGAGCAGTACTTC. The rearrangement links TRBV5-5 to TRBJ2-7, with a tentative D call TRBD2 (5 bases). This CDR3 contains 12 residues. The germline V gene has CDR1 SGHKS and CDR2 YYEKEE (reference sequence). V shed 6 bases and J shed 2 bases, with 9 bases lying between them. Together with reference TRBV5-5 and TRBJ2-7, the CDR3 gives the full variable domain: DAGVTQSPTHLIKTRGQQVTLRCSPISGHKSVSWYQQVLGQGPQFIFQYYEKEERGRGNFPDRFSARQFPNYSSELNVNALLLGDSALYLCASTGVTYEQYFGPGTRLTVT.

This clone has only a few counts. The chain couples TRBV7-9 to TRBJ2-7; 7 nucleotides align to TRBD1. Germline values: CDR1 SEHNR, CDR2 FQNEAQ (reference sequence). V dropped 5 bases and J dropped 7; count of bases not matched to a gene: 11. CDR3 length: 14 amino acids. CDR3 loop: CASSAGQVLWEQYF. The CDR3 DNA reads as TGTGCCAGCAGCGCCGGACAGGTGCTCTGGGAGCAGTACTTC.

The chain links TRBV27 to TRBJ2-3; D gene uncertain. The CDR3 loop spans 15 amino acids. Germline CDR1 MNHEY, CDR2 SMNVEV (reference sequence). The ends were cut back, 2 bases at V and 2 bases at J, with 11 bases in the middle. The CDR3 DNA reads as TGTGCCAGCAGTTTACTCCTAGACCCCACAGATACGCAGTATTTT. It translates to CASSLLLDPTDTQYF.